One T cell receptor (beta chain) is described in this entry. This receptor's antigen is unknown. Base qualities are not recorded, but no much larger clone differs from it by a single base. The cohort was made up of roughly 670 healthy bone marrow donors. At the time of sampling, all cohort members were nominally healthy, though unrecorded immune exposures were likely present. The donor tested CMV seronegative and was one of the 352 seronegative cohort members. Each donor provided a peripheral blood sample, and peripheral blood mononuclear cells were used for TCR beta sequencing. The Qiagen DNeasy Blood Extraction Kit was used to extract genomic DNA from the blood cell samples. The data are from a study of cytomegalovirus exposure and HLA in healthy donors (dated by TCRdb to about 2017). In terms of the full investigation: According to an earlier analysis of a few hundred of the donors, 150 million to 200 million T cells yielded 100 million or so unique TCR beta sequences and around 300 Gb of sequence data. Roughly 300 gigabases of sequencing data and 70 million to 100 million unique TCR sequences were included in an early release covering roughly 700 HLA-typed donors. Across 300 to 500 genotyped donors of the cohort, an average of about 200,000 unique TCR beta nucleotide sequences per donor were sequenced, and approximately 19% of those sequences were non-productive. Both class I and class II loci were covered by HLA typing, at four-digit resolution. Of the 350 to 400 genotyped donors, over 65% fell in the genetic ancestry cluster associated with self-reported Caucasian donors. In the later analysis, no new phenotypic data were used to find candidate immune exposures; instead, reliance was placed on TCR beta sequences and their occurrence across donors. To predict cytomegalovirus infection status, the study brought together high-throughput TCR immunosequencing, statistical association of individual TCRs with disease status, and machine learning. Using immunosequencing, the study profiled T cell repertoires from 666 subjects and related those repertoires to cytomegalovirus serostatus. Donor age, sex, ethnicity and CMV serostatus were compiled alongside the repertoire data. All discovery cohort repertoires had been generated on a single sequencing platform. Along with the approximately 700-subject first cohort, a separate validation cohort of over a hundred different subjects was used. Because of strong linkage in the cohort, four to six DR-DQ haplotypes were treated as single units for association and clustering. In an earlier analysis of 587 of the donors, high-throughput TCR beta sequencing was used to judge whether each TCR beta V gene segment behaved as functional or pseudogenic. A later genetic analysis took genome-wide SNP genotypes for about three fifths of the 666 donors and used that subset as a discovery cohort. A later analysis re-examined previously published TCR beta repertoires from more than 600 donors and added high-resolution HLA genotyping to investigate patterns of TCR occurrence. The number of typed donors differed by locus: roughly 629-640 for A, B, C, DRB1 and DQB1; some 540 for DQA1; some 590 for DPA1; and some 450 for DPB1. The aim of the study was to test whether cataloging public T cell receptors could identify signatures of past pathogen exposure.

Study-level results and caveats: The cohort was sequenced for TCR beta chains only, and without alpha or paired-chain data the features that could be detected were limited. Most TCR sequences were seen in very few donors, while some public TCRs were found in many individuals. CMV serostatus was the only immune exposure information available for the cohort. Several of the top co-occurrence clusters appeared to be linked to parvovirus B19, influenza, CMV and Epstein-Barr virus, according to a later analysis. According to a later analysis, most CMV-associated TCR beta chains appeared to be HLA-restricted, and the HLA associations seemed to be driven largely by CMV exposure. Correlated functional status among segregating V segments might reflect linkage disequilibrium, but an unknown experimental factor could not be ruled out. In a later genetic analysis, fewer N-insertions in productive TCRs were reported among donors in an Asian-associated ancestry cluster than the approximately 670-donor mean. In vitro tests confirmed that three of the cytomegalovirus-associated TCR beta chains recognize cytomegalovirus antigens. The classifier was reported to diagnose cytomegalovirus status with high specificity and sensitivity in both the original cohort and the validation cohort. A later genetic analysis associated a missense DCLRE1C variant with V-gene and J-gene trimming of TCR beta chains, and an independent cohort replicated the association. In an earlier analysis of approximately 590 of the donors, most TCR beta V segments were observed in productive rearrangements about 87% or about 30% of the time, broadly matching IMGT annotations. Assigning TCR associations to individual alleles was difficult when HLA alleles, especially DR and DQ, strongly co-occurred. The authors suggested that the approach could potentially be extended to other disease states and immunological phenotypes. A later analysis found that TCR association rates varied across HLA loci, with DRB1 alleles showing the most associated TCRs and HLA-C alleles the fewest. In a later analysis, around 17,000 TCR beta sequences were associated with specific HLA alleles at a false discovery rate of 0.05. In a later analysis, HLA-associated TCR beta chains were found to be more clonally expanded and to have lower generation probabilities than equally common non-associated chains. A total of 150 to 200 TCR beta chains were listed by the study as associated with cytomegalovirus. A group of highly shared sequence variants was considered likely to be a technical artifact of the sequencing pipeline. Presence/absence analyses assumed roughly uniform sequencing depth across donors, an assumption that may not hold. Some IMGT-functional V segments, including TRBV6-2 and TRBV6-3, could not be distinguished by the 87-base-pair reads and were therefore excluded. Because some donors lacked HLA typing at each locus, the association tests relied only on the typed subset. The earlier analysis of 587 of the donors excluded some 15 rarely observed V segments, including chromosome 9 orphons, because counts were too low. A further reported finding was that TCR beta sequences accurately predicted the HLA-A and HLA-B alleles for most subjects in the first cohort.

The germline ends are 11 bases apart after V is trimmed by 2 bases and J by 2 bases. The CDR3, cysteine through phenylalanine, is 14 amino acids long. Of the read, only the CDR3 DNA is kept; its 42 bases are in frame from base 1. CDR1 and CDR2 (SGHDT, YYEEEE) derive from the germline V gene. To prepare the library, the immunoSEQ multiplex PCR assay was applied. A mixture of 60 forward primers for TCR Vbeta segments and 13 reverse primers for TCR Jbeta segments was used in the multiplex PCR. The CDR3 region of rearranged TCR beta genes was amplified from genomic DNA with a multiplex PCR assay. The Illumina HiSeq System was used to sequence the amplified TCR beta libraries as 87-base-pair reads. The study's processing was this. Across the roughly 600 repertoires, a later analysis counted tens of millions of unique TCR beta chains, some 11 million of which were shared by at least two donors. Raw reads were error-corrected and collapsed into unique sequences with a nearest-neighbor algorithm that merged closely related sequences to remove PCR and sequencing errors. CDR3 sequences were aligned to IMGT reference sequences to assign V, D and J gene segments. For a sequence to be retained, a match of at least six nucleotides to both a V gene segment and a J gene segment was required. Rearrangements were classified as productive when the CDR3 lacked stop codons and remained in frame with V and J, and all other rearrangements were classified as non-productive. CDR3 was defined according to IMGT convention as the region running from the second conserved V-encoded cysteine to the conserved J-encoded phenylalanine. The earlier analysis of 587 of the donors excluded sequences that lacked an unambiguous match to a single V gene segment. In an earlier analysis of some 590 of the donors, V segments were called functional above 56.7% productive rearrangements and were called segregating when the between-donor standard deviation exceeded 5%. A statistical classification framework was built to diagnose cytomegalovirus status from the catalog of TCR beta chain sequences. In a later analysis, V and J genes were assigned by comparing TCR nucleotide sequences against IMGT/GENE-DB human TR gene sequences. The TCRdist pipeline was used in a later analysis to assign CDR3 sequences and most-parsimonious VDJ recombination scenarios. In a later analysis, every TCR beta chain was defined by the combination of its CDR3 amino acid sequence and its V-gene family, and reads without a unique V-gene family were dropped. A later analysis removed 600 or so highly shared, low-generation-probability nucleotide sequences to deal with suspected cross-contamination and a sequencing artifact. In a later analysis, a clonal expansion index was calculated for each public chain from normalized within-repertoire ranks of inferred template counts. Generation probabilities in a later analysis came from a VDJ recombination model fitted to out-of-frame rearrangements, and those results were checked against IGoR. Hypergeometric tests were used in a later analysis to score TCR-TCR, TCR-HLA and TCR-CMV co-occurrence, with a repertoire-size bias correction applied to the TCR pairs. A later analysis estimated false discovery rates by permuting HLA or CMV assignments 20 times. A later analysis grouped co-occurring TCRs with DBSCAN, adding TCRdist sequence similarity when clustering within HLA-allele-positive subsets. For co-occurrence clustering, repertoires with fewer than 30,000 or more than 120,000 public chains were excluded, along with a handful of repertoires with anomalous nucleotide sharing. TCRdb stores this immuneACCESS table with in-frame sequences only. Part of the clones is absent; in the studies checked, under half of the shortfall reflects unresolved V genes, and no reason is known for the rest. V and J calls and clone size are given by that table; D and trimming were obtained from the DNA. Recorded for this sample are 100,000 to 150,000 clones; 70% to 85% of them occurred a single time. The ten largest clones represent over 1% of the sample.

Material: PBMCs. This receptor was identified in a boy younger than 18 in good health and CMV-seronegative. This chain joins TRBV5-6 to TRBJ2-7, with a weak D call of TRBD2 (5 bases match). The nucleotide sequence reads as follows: TGTGCCAGCAGCTTTAAACGGGGAACCTACGAGCAGTACTTC. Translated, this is CASSFKRGTYEQYF.